One T cell receptor (beta chain) is described in this entry. The CDR3 length is 17 residues. In germline, CDR1 is DFQATT, CDR2 SNEGSKA (reference sequence). V lost 4 bases, J lost 7 bases, and 13 bases stayed unmatched. These data come from a study of CD8 T cells in Susac syndrome. Reverse transcription of about 0.5 to 1 ug RNA was carried out with random hexamers. Across 54 Vbeta and 13 Jbeta, immunoSEQ multiplex PCR amplified TCR beta CDR3. MiXCR was run by TCRdb on the immunoSEQ multiplex PCR reads, yielding one entry per CDR3 protein. Among 180,000 or so distinct CDR3 sequences listed, around 94% were seen once. TEMRA cells were FACS-enriched and CD8+ and CD4+ T cells negatively isolated.

The sample was CD4+ T cells from PBMCs. The source of this sequence is a human donor in good health. The chain combines TRBV20-1 with TRBJ2-1; TRBD2 matches at 13 bases. The CDR3 DNA is TGCAGTGCTAACCATCTGGTGACTAGCGGGGGGTCGAATGAGCAGTTCTTC. As protein: CSANHLVTSGGSNEQFF.